The 18 T cell receptor beta chains reported below all come from one sample, sequenced in a study of blood T cell repertoires in COVID-19. The data were produced by immunoSEQ multiplex PCR, yet TCRdb's version contains in-frame clones alone and is incomplete. The sample has around 53,000 clones; about 86% are singletons. The sequenced sample consisted of peripheral blood. The receptors derive from a man between 45 and 60 years old with acute or convalescent COVID-19.

The chain links TRBV3-1 (or the pseudogene TRBV3-2) to TRBJ2-7; TRBD2 aligns across 9 bases. Unmatched junction bases numbered 2, after V lost 4 bases and J lost 1 base. The CDR3 is 14 residues long. CDR1 is LGHDT and CDR2 is YNNKEL in the germline V gene (reference sequence). The chain's CDR3 is CASSRTSVSYEQYF. The CDR3 nucleotides are TGTGCCAGCAGCCGGACTAGCGTGTCCTACGAGCAGTACTTC.

The CDR3 DNA reads TGTGCCAGTAGTATAGATGGGGCTAGCGGGAGAATGGATACGCAGTATTTT. Translated: CASSIDGASGRMDTQYF. V and J are TRBV19 and TRBJ2-3; TRBD2 matches 10 bases. CDR1 is LNHDA and CDR2 is SQIVND in the germline V gene (reference sequence). CDR3 size: 17 residues. After removal of 0 bases from V and 6 bases from J, the junction contained 9 bases not matched to a gene.

This clone has only one observation. The chain combines TRBV27 with TRBJ2-2, with TRBD2 matching 10 bases. The J segment lost 4 bases and the V segment lost 7 bases, leaving 12 bases of the junction unmatched. This CDR3 has 17 residues. Per the germline V gene, CDR1 is MNHEY and CDR2 is SMNVEV (reference sequence). CDR3 nucleotides: TGTGCCAGCAAACTAGCGGGAAGTTGGACGAGCACCGGGGAGCTGTTTTTT. Amino acid sequence: CASKLAGSWTSTGELFF.

The chain couples TRBV3-1 (or the pseudogene TRBV3-2) to TRBJ2-1, with 8 nucleotides matching TRBD2. The CDR3 loop spans 16 amino acids. The ends lost 4 bases at V and 4 bases at J; junction bases unmatched: 9. Germline values: CDR1 LGHDT, CDR2 YNNKEL (reference sequence). DNA for the CDR3: TGTGCCAGCAGCCCCCTAACGGCTAGCGGGTACAATGAGCAGTTCTTC. Protein: CASSPLTASGYNEQFF.

The chain employs TRBV30 and TRBJ1-6; 9 nucleotides agree with TRBD1. Germline V CDR1 and CDR2: GTSNPN, SVGIG (reference sequence). The CDR3 is made up of 16 amino acids. The ends lost 0 bases at V and 8 bases at J; junction bases unmatched: 8. The CDR3 sequence is CAWSVGWGQGYSPLHF. In DNA, the CDR3 is TGTGCCTGGAGTGTAGGTTGGGGACAGGGCTATTCACCCCTCCACTTT.

The chain couples TRBV15 to TRBJ2-1; TRBD2 aligns across 10 bases. This CDR3 has 17 residues. Germline-derived CDR1 and CDR2 are LNHNV and YYDKDF (reference sequence). V gave up 2 bases and J gave up 6 bases; unmatched junction bases: 10. CDR3 region: CATSRKRAGGLGNEQFF. DNA of the CDR3: TGTGCCACCAGCAGAAAGCGAGCGGGAGGGCTCGGCAATGAGCAGTTCTTC.

The rearrangement joins TRBV7-8 to TRBJ1-1; D possibly corresponds to TRBD1 (6 bases). This CDR3 region has 18 residues. Germline CDR1 SGHVS, CDR2 FQNEAQ. The ends were cut back, 1 base at V and 0 bases at J, with 18 bases in the middle. DNA for the CDR3: TGTGCCAGCAGCTTAGTGGGGGCAACCCGCAACATGAACACTGAAGCTTTCTTT. It yields the protein CASSLVGATRNMNTEAFF.

The rearrangement uses TRBV6-1 and TRBJ2-3, with D maybe TRBD2 (5 bases). Germline V gene lookup returns CDR1 MNHNS and CDR2 SASEGT. Trimming pared 1 base from V and 6 bases from J, leaving 17 bases between. The CDR3 has 16 residues. This CDR3 reads CASSEGVWARGDTQYF. CDR3 coding DNA: TGTGCCAGCAGTGAAGGGGTTTGGGCGCGAGGGGATACGCAGTATTTT.

This rearrangement joins TRBV10-1 to TRBJ1-6; D might be TRBD1 (6 bases). Germline CDR1 reads WNHNN; CDR2 reads SYGVQD (reference sequence). V was trimmed by 4 bases and J by 7 bases, leaving 11 bases between them. The CDR3 length is 14 residues. The DNA for the CDR3 is TGCGCCAGCAGTGTGGGGGCGACGAATTCACCCCTCCACTTT. Encoded protein: CASSVGATNSPLHF.

The chain links TRBV3-1 (or the pseudogene TRBV3-2) to TRBJ1-3; maybe TRBD1 (5 bases). The germline V gene encodes CDR1 LGHDT and CDR2 YNNKEL (reference sequence). There are 16 residues in the CDR3. V gave up 0 bases and J gave up 4 bases, with 13 bases separating them. The CDR3 region has the DNA TGTGCCAGCAGCCAAGATGGACACAGGCCCGGAAACACCATATATTTT. Encoded protein: CASSQDGHRPGNTIYF.

The genes are TRBV3-1 (or the pseudogene TRBV3-2) and TRBJ2-5; 7 bases line up with TRBD1. CDR1 and CDR2 (germline): LGHDT, YNNKEL (reference sequence). CDR3 length equals 15 residues. V shed 0 bases, J shed 2 bases, and the junction held 3 bases outside the gene matches. The CDR3 sequence: CASSQDPGGQETQYF. CDR3 nucleotide sequence: TGTGCCAGCAGCCAAGACCCAGGGGGACAAGAGACCCAGTACTTC.

V is TRBV13 and J is TRBJ2-1; D perhaps matches TRBD2 (6 bases). The germline V gene encodes CDR1 PRHDT and CDR2 FYEKMQ (reference sequence). V gave up 4 bases and J gave up 2 bases, with 15 bases separating them. The CDR3 covers 16 residues. The CDR3 loop reads CASSSRIGGAYNEQFF. The CDR3 DNA sequence: TGTGCCAGCAGCTCGAGGATCGGGGGAGCCTACAATGAGCAGTTCTTC.

The chain links TRBV3-1 (or the pseudogene TRBV3-2) to TRBJ1-2; 9 positions agree with TRBD1. The CDR3 extends over 17 amino acids. CDR1 and CDR2 (germline): LGHDT, YNNKEL (reference sequence). The V and J ends lost 4 bases and 4 bases, in that order; junction bases with no gene match: 13. As DNA, the CDR3 is TGTGCCAGCAGCCCCGGGGGCTGGGACAGGGTCCCCTATGGCTACACCTTC. This translates into CASSPGGWDRVPYGYTF.

The rearrangement joins TRBV6-5 to TRBJ1-6; D perhaps matches TRBD1 (6 bases). V lost 6 bases and J 9 bases, leaving 15 bases between the germline ends. The CDR3 consists of 14 residues. Germline V gives CDR1 MNHEY, CDR2 SVGAGI. The CDR3 nucleotides are TGTGCCAGCAGGCCTCCCCGGGACACTTCACCCCTCCACTTT. This translates into CASRPPRDTSPLHF.

The chain combines TRBV28 with TRBJ1-3; TRBD1 agrees at 7 bases. With 5 bases clipped from V and 6 bases from J, the junction kept 13 bases outside the gene matches. Per the germline V gene, CDR1 is MDHEN and CDR2 is SYDVKM. The CDR3 extends over 16 amino acids. CDR3: CASSLPGPGGTNTIYF. CDR3 in DNA: TGTGCCAGCAGTCTACCGGGCCCAGGGGGGACAAACACCATATATTTT.

The chain combines TRBV12-5 with TRBJ2-7, with TRBD1 identical over 7 bases. V lost 6 bases, J lost 4 bases, and 6 bases stayed unmatched. The CDR3 runs 13 residues. CDR1 and CDR2 from the germline V gene are LGHNT and FRNRAP. The CDR3 nucleotides are TGTGCTAGTGGGGGGGACAGCCTTTACGAGCAGTACTTC. It yields the protein CASGGDSLYEQYF.

V gene TRBV2 combines with J gene TRBJ1-5; D is undetermined. The CDR3 spans 15 residues. CDR1 is SNHLY, CDR2 FYNNEI, per germline. V was trimmed by 7 bases and J by 2 bases, leaving 15 bases between them. CDR3 nucleotides: TGTGCCAGCAAGATAACGGGAGTACGCAATCAGCCCCAGCATTTT. It encodes CASKITGVRNQPQHF.

The chain combines TRBV27 with TRBJ2-1, with TRBD2 matching 10 bases. V was clipped by 1 base and J by 0 bases; unmatched bases: 3. Germline V gene data show CDR1 as MNHEY and CDR2 as SMNVEV (reference sequence). The CDR3 length is 17 residues. The CDR3 bases are TGTGCCAGCAGTTTATGGTCTAGCGGGAGCTCCTACAATGAGCAGTTCTTC. This gives the protein CASSLWSSGSSYNEQFF.